A single sample gave rise to the 25 T cell receptor beta chains below, sequenced in a study of blood T cell repertoires in COVID-19. Profiling relied on immunoSEQ multiplex PCR, and the TCRdb table lists in-frame clones only, not all of them. The profile shows around 380,000 clones, roughly 86% of them singletons. Specimen: peripheral blood. These receptors all come from a human donor with acute or convalescent COVID-19. The donor label of this sample is uncertain.

J is TRBJ1-2 and V is TRBV12-3 or TRBV12-4; 11 bases line up with TRBD1. The CDR3 is made up of 13 amino acids. V shed 4 bases, J shed 8 bases, and the junction held 3 bases outside the gene matches. CDR3 amino acids: CASSSDRGRGYTF. The CDR3 DNA is TGTGCCAGCAGTTCGGACAGGGGGCGAGGCTACACCTTC.

V gene TRBV3-1 (or the pseudogene TRBV3-2) combines with J gene TRBJ1-2; D possibly corresponds to TRBD1 (5 bases). The V gene's germline CDR1 is LGHDT and CDR2 YNNKEL (reference sequence). Trimming shortened V by 8 bases and J by 5 bases, and 21 bases separated the two germline ends. The CDR3 runs to 15 residues. CDR3 residues: CASGTKWGAVYGYTF. The CDR3 nucleotides are TGTGCCAGCGGGACTAAATGGGGAGCAGTGTATGGCTACACCTTC.

J is TRBJ1-1 and V is TRBV6-1, with D possibly TRBD1 on 5 matching bases. Trimming shortened V by 2 bases and J by 3 bases, and 10 bases separated the two germline ends. The CDR3 extends over 14 amino acids. Germline lookup yields CDR1 MNHNS and CDR2 SASEGT. The chain's CDR3 is CASSEYQGHTEAFF. The CDR3 DNA reads TGTGCCAGCAGTGAATATCAGGGTCACACTGAAGCTTTCTTT.

The chain has TRBV7-9 and TRBJ1-4; 10 bases fit TRBD1. The junction had 10 bases not matched to a gene; V was cut back by 1 base and J by 8 bases. This CDR3 has 17 amino acids. From germline, CDR1 is SEHNR and CDR2 FQNEAQ (reference sequence). The CDR3 reads CASSLGQGASQGEKLFF. CDR3 coding DNA: TGTGCCAGCAGCTTAGGACAGGGGGCGTCTCAAGGGGAAAAACTGTTTTTT.

This chain uses TRBV7-9 with TRBJ1-3; D is undetermined. Germline V gives CDR1 SEHNR, CDR2 FQNEAQ (reference sequence). Trimming cost V 1 base and J 0 bases, with 10 bases left between them. This CDR3 contains 16 residues. The CDR3 sequence is CASSLEGGYSGNTIYF. As DNA, the CDR3 is TGTGCCAGCAGCTTAGAGGGAGGCTACTCTGGAAACACCATATATTTT.

CDR3 nucleotide sequence: TGTGCCAGCAGCCCCCCCAGCGGACTAGCGGGAGGTCACTCTGGGGCCAACGTCCTGACTTTC. It encodes CASSPPSGLAGGHSGANVLTF. The rearrangement joins TRBV21-1 to TRBJ2-6; the table's D call of TRBD2 was not tested on the DNA. TRBV21-1 is a known pseudogene. The CDR3 totals 21 residues.

CDR3 residues: CASSQGVRGYYGYTF. The CDR3 bases are TGTGCCAGCAGCCAAGGGGTGAGAGGATACTATGGCTACACCTTC. This rearrangement joins TRBV3-1 (or the pseudogene TRBV3-2) to TRBJ1-2, with no clear D. CDR1 is LGHDT and CDR2 is YNNKEL in the germline V gene (reference sequence). The V end lost 1 base, the J end lost 3 bases, and 12 bases lay between the germline ends. The CDR3 spans 15 residues.

The CDR3 reads CASSEEGRGYGYTF. The CDR3 DNA follows: TGTGCCAGCAGTGAAGAGGGCAGGGGGTATGGCTACACCTTC. The chain employs TRBV2 and TRBJ1-2, with TRBD1 matching 7 bases. After removal of 1 base from V and 5 bases from J, the junction contained 4 bases not matched to a gene. The CDR3 extends over 14 amino acids. Germline assignment: CDR1 SNHLY and CDR2 FYNNEI.

This chain uses TRBV18 with TRBJ2-7, with 7 bases that match TRBD1. V shed 3 bases and J 5 bases; nucleotides not matched to a gene: 4. The germline gives CDR1 KGHSH, CDR2 LQKENI. CDR3 length: 13 amino acids. The CDR3 DNA reads as TGTGCCAGCTCACCTGTAGGGGGCCACGAGCAGTACTTC. It encodes CASSPVGGHEQYF.

The genes are TRBV18 and TRBJ2-3; 12 bases align to TRBD2. Germline loops: CDR1 KGHSH, CDR2 LQKENI. The length of the CDR3 is 15 residues. Trimming took 4 bases from V and 4 from J; bases not matched to a gene: 3. CDR3 sequence: CASSRSSGRADTQYF. The CDR3 bases are TGTGCCAGCTCACGATCTAGCGGGAGGGCAGATACGCAGTATTTT.

The genes are TRBV27 and TRBJ1-1; 7 bases line up with TRBD1. Germline loops: CDR1 MNHEY, CDR2 SMNVEV (reference sequence). With V trimmed by 4 bases and J by 1 base, 3 bases remained unmatched. This CDR3 has 14 amino acids. CDR3 sequence reads: CASSSDRSNTEAFF. CDR3 in DNA: TGTGCCAGCAGTTCGGACAGGTCGAACACTGAAGCTTTCTTT.

The sample holds a few counts of this clone. V usage is TRBV14 and J usage is TRBJ2-3; 14 bases line up with TRBD2. The CDR3 is 17 residues long. Germline loops: CDR1 SGHDN, CDR2 FVKESK. With V trimmed by 4 bases and J by 6 bases, 9 bases remained unmatched. Here the CDR3 reads CASSLSLTSGGADTQYF. The CDR3 DNA reads as TGTGCCAGCAGCCTGAGCCTGACTAGCGGGGGGGCGGATACGCAGTATTTT.

This chain connects TRBV6-2 or TRBV6-3 to TRBJ2-7; D perhaps matches TRBD2 (6 bases). Trimming took 4 bases from V and 7 from J, leaving 17 bases between them. Per germline, CDR1 MNHEY and CDR2 SVGEGT. The CDR3 is 14 amino acids. CDR3 sequence (DNA): TGTGCCAGCAGTTGGGGACTTCCCCTAGCGGAGCAGTACTTC. Its protein is CASSWGLPLAEQYF.

This clone came up a few times. CDR3 nucleotide sequence: TGCAGCGTTGACGGGTCCTTCGAGGGTGTGGATGGCTACACCTTC. It is translated as CSVDGSFEGVDGYTF. The V call is TRBV29-1, the J call TRBJ1-2; D is ambiguous. The CDR3 runs 15 residues. With 3 bases removed from V and 6 bases from J, the gap between germline ends came to 20 bases. Germline loops: CDR1 SQVTM, CDR2 ANQGSEA.

Only one count was recorded for this clone. The chain recombines TRBV5-1 with TRBJ2-7; 8 bases line up with TRBD2. Trimming removed 2 bases from V and 7 bases from J; junction bases left unmatched: 8. CDR1 is SGHRS, CDR2 YFSETQ, per germline. The CDR3 length is 14 residues. DNA of the CDR3: TGCGCCAGCAGCTTCTCAGCGGGAGTTGGAGAGCAGTACTTC. Translated, it gives CASSFSAGVGEQYF. Filled out from reference TRBV5-1 and TRBJ2-7, the complete variable domain reads KAGVTQTPRYLIKTRGQQVTLSCSPISGHRSVSWYQQTPGQGLQFLFEYFSETQRNKGNFPGRFSGRQFSNSRSEMNVSTLELGDSALYLCASSFSAGVGEQYFGPGTRLTVT.

The chain has TRBV7-2 and TRBJ2-7, with 8 nucleotides matching TRBD2. The length of the CDR3 is 16 residues. Germline CDR1 SGHTA, CDR2 FQGNSA. V gave up 5 bases and J gave up 6 bases; unmatched junction bases: 15. DNA of the CDR3: TGTGCCAGCAGCCACAAGGGGACTAGAGGGGTGGGCGAGCAGTACTTC. Translation: CASSHKGTRGVGEQYF.

This chain links TRBV2 with TRBJ1-2, with no clear D. The CDR3 is made up of 13 amino acids. V gave up 3 bases and J gave up 0 bases, with 5 bases separating them. CDR1 SNHLY and CDR2 FYNNEI come from the germline V gene. The CDR3 region is CASSEVANYGYTF. CDR3 nucleotide sequence: TGTGCCAGCAGTGAGGTAGCTAACTATGGCTACACCTTC.

This clone came up once. The chain has TRBV3-1 (or the pseudogene TRBV3-2) and TRBJ1-2; no reliable D call. The length of the CDR3 is 11 residues. The ends were cut back, 4 bases at V and 8 bases at J, with 8 bases in the middle. Germline loops: CDR1 LGHDT, CDR2 YNNKEL (reference sequence). The CDR3 loop reads CASSRAGGYTF. The CDR3 nucleotides read TGTGCCAGCAGCCGTGCGGGAGGCTACACCTTC.

The V call is TRBV6-2 or TRBV6-3, the J call TRBJ2-7; D might be TRBD1 (6 bases). The germline V gene has CDR1 MNHEY and CDR2 SVGEGT. With 6 bases removed from V and 6 bases from J, the gap between germline ends came to 18 bases. The CDR3 runs 14 residues. DNA of the CDR3: TGTGCCAGCAGCCCCCGACTTGACAGGCCCGAGCAGTACTTC. It specifies CASSPRLDRPEQYF.

This CDR3 reads CASSQAEREGGYTF. As DNA, the CDR3 is TGCGCCAGCAGCCAAGCGGAGAGGGAAGGGGGCTACACCTTC. This chain uses TRBV4-1 with TRBJ1-2; D unclear. CDR3 length equals 14 residues. V was clipped by 1 base and J by 8 bases, with 14 bases between them. The V gene's germline CDR1 is MGHRA and CDR2 YSYEKL.

V usage is TRBV5-6 and J usage is TRBJ2-2, with TRBD2 matching over 11 bases. Germline V gene data show CDR1 as SGHDT and CDR2 as YYEEEE. The CDR3 covers 16 residues. Unmatched junction bases numbered 2, after V lost 3 bases and J lost 1 base. CDR3 residues: CASSWGLAVNTGELFF. CDR3 nucleotides: TGTGCCAGCAGCTGGGGACTAGCGGTGAACACCGGGGAGCTGTTTTTT. Full variable domain (rest looked up from reference TRBV5-6 and TRBJ2-2): DAGVTQSPTHLIKTRGQQVTLRCSPKSGHDTVSWYQQALGQGPQFIFQYYEEEERQRGNFPDRFSGHQFPNYSSELNVNALLLGDSALYLCASSWGLAVNTGELFFGEGSRLTVL.

This rearrangement joins TRBV3-1 (or the pseudogene TRBV3-2) to TRBJ2-1; 7 nucleotides match TRBD2. The CDR3 is made up of 14 amino acids. Germline V gene data show CDR1 as LGHDT and CDR2 as YNNKEL (reference sequence). Trimming took 4 bases from V and 7 from J; bases not matched to a gene: 7. CDR3 DNA: TGTGCCAGCAGCCCGGGACTAAGGAGGAATGAGCAGTTCTTC. This translates into CASSPGLRRNEQFF.

The V call is TRBV30, the J call TRBJ2-5, with 9 bases matching TRBD2. The V and J ends lost 3 bases and 5 bases, in that order; junction bases with no gene match: 10. The germline CDR1 and CDR2 sequences are GTSNPN and SVGIG (reference sequence). CDR3 length: 15 residues. This CDR3 reads CAWSTLSGRAETQYF. In DNA form, the CDR3 reads TGTGCCTGGAGCACCCTTAGCGGGAGAGCTGAGACCCAGTACTTC.

The V call is TRBV5-4, the J call TRBJ2-2; D possibly corresponds to TRBD2 (6 bases). Trimming removed 2 bases from V and 6 bases from J, with 14 bases in between. The CDR3 runs to 15 residues. Germline-derived CDR1 and CDR2 are SGHNT and YYREEE (reference sequence). This CDR3 reads CASSLAGITAGELFF. CDR3 bases: TGTGCCAGCAGCTTAGCGGGCATCACAGCCGGGGAGCTGTTTTTT.

V and J are TRBV15 and TRBJ2-1; 8 bases are shared with TRBD1. V dropped 0 bases and J dropped 7; count of bases not matched to a gene: 8. The germline gives CDR1 LNHNV, CDR2 YYDKDF (reference sequence). The length of the CDR3 is 16 residues. CDR3 amino acids: CATSRDFGRGLNEQFF. CDR3 nucleotide sequence: TGTGCCACCAGCAGAGATTTTGGCAGGGGGCTGAATGAGCAGTTCTTC.